This T cell receptor beta chain was sequenced for a study of cytomegalovirus exposure and HLA in healthy donors. Overall study: An analysis done earlier identified 95 million to 140 million unique TCR beta sequences from about 180 million T cells.

The PCR used 60 Vbeta and 13 Jbeta primers. Assay used: immunoSEQ multiplex PCR; TCRdb lists only in-frame clones, some missing. The data contain roughly 100,000 clones, around four fifths of them singletons. CDR3 length equals 15 residues. Germline lookup yields CDR1 SGHDT and CDR2 YYEEEE. V dropped 4 bases and J dropped 0 bases, with 13 bases sitting between them. As for the donors, each was a healthy bone marrow donor. Overall study findings and caveats: Several of the most significant clusters were apparently associated with common viral pathogens in a later analysis. The dataset shows that most TCR sequences were rare, while some public TCRs occurred in many donors.

On this clone: Its antigen is as yet unknown.

The sample comprised PBMCs. The clonotype originates from a man aged 35 to 55 in good health and CMV-seronegative. The chain joins TRBV5-6 to TRBJ1-1; D possibly corresponds to TRBD1 (5 bases). The CDR3, as DNA: TGTGCCAGCAGCCTGCCAGGGATCATGAACACTGAAGCTTTCTTT. It is translated as CASSLPGIMNTEAFF.